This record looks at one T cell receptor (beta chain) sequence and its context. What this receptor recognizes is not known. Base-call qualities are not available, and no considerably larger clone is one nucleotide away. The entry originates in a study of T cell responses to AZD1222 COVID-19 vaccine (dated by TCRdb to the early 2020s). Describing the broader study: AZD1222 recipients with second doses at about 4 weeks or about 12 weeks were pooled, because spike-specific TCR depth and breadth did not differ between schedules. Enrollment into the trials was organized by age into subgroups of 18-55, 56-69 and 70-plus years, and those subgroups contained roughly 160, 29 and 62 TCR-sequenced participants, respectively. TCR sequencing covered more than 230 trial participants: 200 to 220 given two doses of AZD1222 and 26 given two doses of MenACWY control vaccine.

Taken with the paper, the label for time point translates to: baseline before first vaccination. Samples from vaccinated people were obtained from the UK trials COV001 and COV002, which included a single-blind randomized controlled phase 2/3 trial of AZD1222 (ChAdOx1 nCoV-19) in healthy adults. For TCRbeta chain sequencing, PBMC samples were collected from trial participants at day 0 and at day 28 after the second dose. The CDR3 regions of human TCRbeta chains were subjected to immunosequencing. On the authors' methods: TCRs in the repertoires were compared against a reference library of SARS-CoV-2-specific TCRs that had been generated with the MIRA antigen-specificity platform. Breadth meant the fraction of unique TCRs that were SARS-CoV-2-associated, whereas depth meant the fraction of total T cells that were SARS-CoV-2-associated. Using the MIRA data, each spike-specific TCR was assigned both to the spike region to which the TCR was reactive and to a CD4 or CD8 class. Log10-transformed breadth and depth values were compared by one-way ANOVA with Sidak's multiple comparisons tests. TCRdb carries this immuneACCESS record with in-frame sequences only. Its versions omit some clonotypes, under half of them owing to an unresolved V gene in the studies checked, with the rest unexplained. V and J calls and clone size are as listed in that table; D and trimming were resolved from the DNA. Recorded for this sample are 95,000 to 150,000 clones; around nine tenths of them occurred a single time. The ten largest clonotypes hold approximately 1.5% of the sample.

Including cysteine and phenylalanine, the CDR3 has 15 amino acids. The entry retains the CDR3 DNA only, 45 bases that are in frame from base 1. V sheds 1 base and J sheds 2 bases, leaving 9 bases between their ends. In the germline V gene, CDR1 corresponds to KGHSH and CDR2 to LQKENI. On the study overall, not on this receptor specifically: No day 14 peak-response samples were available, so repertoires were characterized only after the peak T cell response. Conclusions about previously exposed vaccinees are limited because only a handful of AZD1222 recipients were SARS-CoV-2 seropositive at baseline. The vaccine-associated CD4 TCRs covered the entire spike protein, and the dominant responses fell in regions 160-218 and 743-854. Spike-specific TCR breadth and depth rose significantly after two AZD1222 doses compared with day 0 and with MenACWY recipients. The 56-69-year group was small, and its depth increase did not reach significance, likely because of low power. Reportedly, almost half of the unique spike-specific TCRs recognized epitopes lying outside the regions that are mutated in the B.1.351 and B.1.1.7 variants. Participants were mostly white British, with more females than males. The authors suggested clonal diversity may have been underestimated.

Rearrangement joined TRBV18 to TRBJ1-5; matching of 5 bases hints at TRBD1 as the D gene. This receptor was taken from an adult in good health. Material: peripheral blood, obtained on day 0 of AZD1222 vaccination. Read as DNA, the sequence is TGTGCCAGCTCACCACAGGGGATCGGCAATCAGCCCCAGCATTTT. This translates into CASSPQGIGNQPQHF.